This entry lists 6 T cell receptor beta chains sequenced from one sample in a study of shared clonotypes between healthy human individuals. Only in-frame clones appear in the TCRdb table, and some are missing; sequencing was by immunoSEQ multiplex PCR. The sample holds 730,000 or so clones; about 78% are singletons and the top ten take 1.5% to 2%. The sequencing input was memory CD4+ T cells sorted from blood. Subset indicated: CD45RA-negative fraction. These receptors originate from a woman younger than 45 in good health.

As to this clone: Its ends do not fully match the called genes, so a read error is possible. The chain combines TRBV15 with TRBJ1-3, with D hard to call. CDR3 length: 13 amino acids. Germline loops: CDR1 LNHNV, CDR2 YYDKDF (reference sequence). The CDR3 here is CATGRTAGNTIYF. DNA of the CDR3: TGTGCCACCGGCAGGACGGCGGGAAACACCATATATTTT.

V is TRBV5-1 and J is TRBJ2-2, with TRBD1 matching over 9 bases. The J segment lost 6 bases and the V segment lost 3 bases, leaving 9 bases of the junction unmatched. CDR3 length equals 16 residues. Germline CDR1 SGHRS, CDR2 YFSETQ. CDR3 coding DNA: TGCGCCAGCAGCTACTCGGGACAGGGTTACTCCGGGGAGCTGTTTTTT. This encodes CASSYSGQGYSGELFF.

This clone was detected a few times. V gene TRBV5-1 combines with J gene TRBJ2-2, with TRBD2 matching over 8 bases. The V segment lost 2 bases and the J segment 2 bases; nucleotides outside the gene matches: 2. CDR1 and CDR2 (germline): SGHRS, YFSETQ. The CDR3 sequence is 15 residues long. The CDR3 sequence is CASSFSGTNTGELFF. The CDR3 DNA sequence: TGCGCCAGCAGCTTTAGCGGGACTAACACCGGGGAGCTGTTTTTT.

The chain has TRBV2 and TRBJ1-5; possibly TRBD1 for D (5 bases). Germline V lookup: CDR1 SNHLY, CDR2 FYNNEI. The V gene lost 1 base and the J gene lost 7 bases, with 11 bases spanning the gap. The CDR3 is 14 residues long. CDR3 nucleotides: TGTGCCAGCAGTGAAGAGGCTGGGGCCCAGCCCCAGCATTTT. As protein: CASSEEAGAQPQHF.

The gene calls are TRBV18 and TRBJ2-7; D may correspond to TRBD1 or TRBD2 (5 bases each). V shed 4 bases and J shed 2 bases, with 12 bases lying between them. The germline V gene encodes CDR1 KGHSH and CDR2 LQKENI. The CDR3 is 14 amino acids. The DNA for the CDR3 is TGTGCCAGCTCACATAGGGACGGTACCTACGAGCAGTACTTC. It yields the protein CASSHRDGTYEQYF.

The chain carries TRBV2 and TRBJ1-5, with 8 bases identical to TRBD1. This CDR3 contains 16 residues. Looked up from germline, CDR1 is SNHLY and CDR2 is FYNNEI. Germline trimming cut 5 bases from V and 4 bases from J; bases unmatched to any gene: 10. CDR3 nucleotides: TGTGCCAGCAGTTACTCCGCGGACAGGGATAATCAGCCCCAGCATTTT. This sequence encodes CASSYSADRDNQPQHF.